This TCR beta chain derives from a study of CD4 T cells in relation to SARS-CoV-2 and coronaviruses. Unexposed donor CD4+ T cells date from 2011-2018, before the COVID-19 pandemic. After about ten days of culture, CD4+ T cells were isolated. Sequencing was performed with immunoSEQ multiplex PCR; in TCRdb, only in-frame clones are kept and a portion is missing. The sample shows under 30,000 clones, more than 75% of them seen only once. Germline V gene sequence: CDR1 SGHRS, CDR2 YFSETQ. The CDR3 is 15 amino acids. Losses at the gene ends were 4 bases for V and 2 bases for J; bases not matched to a gene: 5. As concerns this clone: Its cognate antigen is unknown.

Sequenced material: CD4+ T cells from PBMCs, cultured in vitro. This chain joins TRBV5-1 and TRBJ2-2, with 7 bases fitting TRBD1. The sequence was collected from a human donor in good health. The CDR3 DNA is TGCGCCAGCAGCCCCACAGGGGTTAACACCGGGGAGCTGTTTTTT. Translated: CASSPTGVNTGELFF.